The present entry profiles one T cell receptor beta chain with its context. There is no known antigen for this receptor. Qualities for individual bases were not recorded, and no much larger clone is one base off. Peripheral blood CD8+ and CD4+ T cells from healthy donors, Susac syndrome patients and multiple sclerosis patients were profiled by high-throughput TCR beta sequencing. The healthy donors served as controls matched for age and sex. CD8+ TEMRA cells were enriched by FACS, while bulk CD8+ and CD4+ T cells were purified by magnetic negative isolation. Blood was drawn into EDTA tubes, processed within 24 hours, and PBMCs were isolated by density gradient centrifugation. PBMCs destined for TCR sequencing were cryopreserved in liquid nitrogen and later thawed in a 37 °C water bath. A purity of at least 90% was achieved for sorted or isolated CD4+, CD8+ and CD8+ TEMRA cells. V loses 1 base of germline sequence and J loses 2 bases, and the interval between the two ends is 17 bases. Inclusive of the bounding cysteine and phenylalanine, the CDR3 is 17 residues long. Only CDR3 DNA remains: 51 bases, in frame from the first base. Based on the germline V gene, the CDR1 and CDR2 sequences are MGHRA and YSYEKL.

RNA was extracted using the RNeasy kit, and about 0.45 to 1 microgram was reverse transcribed with random hexamers. The immunoSEQ multiplex PCR assay, covering 54 Vbeta and 13 Jbeta segments, was used to amplify TCR beta CDR3 regions. Bias from PCR amplification was corrected by using a synthetic template baseline for primer optimization and for computational correction. In the authors' own workflow: Reads were annotated to V, D and J genes according to IMGT and were analyzed with immunoSEQ Analyzer, with only productive sequences retained. Clonality was computed as one minus Shannon entropy normalized by log2 of the number of productive unique sequences. Public and private clones were assessed among the 100 most prevalent clones of each patient and control. Clones were defined as Susac-specific if absent from the healthy and MS cohorts, from over a thousand published viral clones and from other ImmuneACCESS disease sequences. TCRdb took the public reads, trimmed them with fastp at Q25, ran MiXCR for clone calling and kept in-frame beta chains. Every distinct CDR3 protein forms one entry, paired with its most common genes and DNA. These V and J calls originate from TCRdb's pipeline instead of the authors' own analysis. The sample data list more than 120,000 distinct CDR3 sequences, and less than 95% of these were observed just once. The ten largest clones represent 0.065% to 0.1% of the sample.

The source of the sample is a study of CD8 T cells in Susac syndrome (dated 2019 in TCRdb). For the study in its entirety: The study used repertoire sequencing to test whether antigen drove CD8+ T cell activation and differentiation in Susac syndrome. Study-level results and caveats: The TCR sequencing and HLA analysis was acknowledged to have included a relatively small number of individuals.

This sequence uses TRBV4-1 and TRBJ2-5, with no confidently assigned D gene. The specimen was CD4+ T cells from PBMCs. This clonotype originated in a human donor in good health. The base sequence is TGCGCCAGCAGCCAAGGTCCCCCAGGCGAACTTCAAGAGACCCAGTACTTC. The encoded protein is CASSQGPPGELQETQYF.